Sequencing of this T cell receptor beta chain was carried out in a study of human T cells and chemical hapten exposure. This clonotype was seen a few times. Germline V CDR1 and CDR2: WSHSY, SAAADI. Trimming at V came to 2 bases and at J to 0 bases, leaving 7 bases not matched to a gene. The CDR3 totals 18 residues. TCRdb fed the RACE reads into MiXCR, producing one record per CDR3 protein. The sample holds about 77,000 distinct CDR3 sequences; about 8.6% are singletons and the top ten take roughly 1.5%. The time point is: healthy volunteer bleed at 6 weeks. Sequencing started from total RNA isolated from unfractionated whole blood.

The clonotype was recovered from a female donor in good health. Some clones in this sample may be carry-over from other donors' samples. The chain links TRBV10-2 to TRBJ2-4, with TRBD2 matching over 10 bases. The material sequenced was whole blood. This CDR3 is CASSESSGGLLAKNIQYF. CDR3 coding DNA: TGCGCCAGCAGTGAGAGTAGCGGGGGGCTCTTAGCCAAAAACATTCAGTACTTC.